These 26 T cell receptor beta chains share one sample of origin, sequenced in a study of cytomegalovirus exposure and HLA in healthy donors. PCR primers comprised 60 Vbeta and 13 Jbeta primers. Clones were read by immunoSEQ multiplex PCR, and TCRdb kept only the in-frame ones, dropping some. The sample consists of 140,000 to 150,000 clones, about 80% of them appearing once. The material sequenced was PBMCs. The receptors stem from a woman between 25 and 40 years old in good health and CMV-seronegative.

This chain links TRBV6-5 with TRBJ2-1; 10 nucleotides agree with TRBD2. CDR1 and CDR2 from the germline V gene are MNHEY and SVGAGI. The length of the CDR3 is 16 residues. J was trimmed by 7 bases and V by 4 bases; bases with no gene match: 10. CDR3 protein: CASSSLAGAPLNEQFF. CDR3 nucleotide sequence: TGTGCCAGCAGTTCTCTAGCGGGGGCTCCACTTAATGAGCAGTTCTTC.

This chain joins TRBV5-1 and TRBJ1-5; maybe TRBD1 (6 bases). The CDR3 is made up of 15 amino acids. Deletions cut 4 bases from V and 4 bases from J, with 15 bases between. The germline gives CDR1 SGHRS, CDR2 YFSETQ. In DNA form, the CDR3 reads TGCGCCAGCAGCCTTTTTCAGGGGCCGAATCAGCCCCAGCATTTT. It yields the protein CASSLFQGPNQPQHF.

This clone was seen a few times. The chain uses TRBV4-2 and TRBJ2-1, with 9 nucleotides matching TRBD2. Germline loops: CDR1 LGHNA, CDR2 YNFKEQ. CDR3 length: 16 amino acids. V lost 0 bases to trimming and J lost 12 bases; unmatched junction nucleotides: 12. The CDR3 sequence: CASSQEGTTRGGGQFF. The CDR3 nucleotides read TGTGCCAGCAGCCAAGAGGGGACTACGCGGGGGGGAGGGCAGTTCTTC.

V and J are TRBV7-2 and TRBJ1-5, with D perhaps matching TRBD1 (6 bases). V gave up 5 bases and J gave up 3 bases, with 11 bases separating them. Germline values: CDR1 SGHTA, CDR2 FQGNSA. The CDR3 length is 14 residues. CDR3 residues: CASSAYRVNQPQHF. The CDR3 DNA reads as TGTGCCAGCAGCGCTTACAGGGTCAATCAGCCCCAGCATTTT.

The V gene is TRBV5-6, the J gene TRBJ1-1; 7 bases line up with TRBD1. Germline CDR1 SGHDT, CDR2 YYEEEE. With V trimmed by 0 bases and J by 4 bases, 3 bases remained unmatched. This CDR3 has 14 residues. CDR3 loop: CASSLVRDSTEAFF. The CDR3 region has the DNA TGTGCCAGCAGCTTGGTCCGGGACAGCACTGAAGCTTTCTTT. Full variable domain (remainder filled in from reference TRBV5-6 and TRBJ1-1): DAGVTQSPTHLIKTRGQQVTLRCSPKSGHDTVSWYQQALGQGPQFIFQYYEEEERQRGNFPDRFSGHQFPNYSSELNVNALLLGDSALYLCASSLVRDSTEAFFGQGTRLTVV.

The chain joins TRBV6-5 to TRBJ1-5; D is possibly TRBD1 (5 bases). Per the germline V gene, CDR1 is MNHEY and CDR2 is SVGAGI. CDR3 length: 13 residues. The V gene lost 6 bases and the J gene lost 9 bases, with 15 bases spanning the gap. CDR3 coding DNA: TGTGCCAGCAGGATAGACAGAAACGGGCCCCAGCATTTT. Translated: CASRIDRNGPQHF.

The CDR3 reads CASSPDSVSPLHF. The CDR3 coding sequence is TGTGCCAGCAGCCCAGACAGCGTTTCACCCCTCCACTTT. The chain couples TRBV7-8 to TRBJ1-6; TRBD1 might be the D (5 bases). This CDR3 is built from 13 residues. Per the germline V gene, CDR1 is SGHVS and CDR2 is FQNEAQ. Trimming stripped 5 bases from V and 9 bases from J, with 11 bases between.

The chain is built from TRBV6-1 and TRBJ2-7; possible D gene TRBD1, 6 bases. V was trimmed by 4 bases and J by 6 bases, leaving 10 bases between them. The CDR3 contains 12 residues. Germline V gives CDR1 MNHNS, CDR2 SASEGT. CDR3 coding DNA: TGTGCCAGCAGTGTAATCAGGGGCGAGCAGTACTTC. Its protein product is CASSVIRGEQYF.

This rearrangement joins TRBV6-5 to TRBJ1-2; no clear D gene. This CDR3 spans 15 amino acids. V was clipped by 5 bases and J by 7 bases, with 20 bases between them. Germline assignment: CDR1 MNHEY and CDR2 SVGAGI. CDR3 protein: CASSRDGHTAVGYTF. In nucleotides, the CDR3 is TGTGCCAGCAGTCGCGACGGTCATACAGCTGTTGGCTACACCTTC.

This chain joins TRBV7-9 and TRBJ1-2; possibly TRBD1 for D (5 bases). In germline, CDR1 is SEHNR, CDR2 FQNEAQ (reference sequence). The CDR3 totals 15 residues. V lost 4 bases and J 7 bases, leaving 19 bases between the germline ends. CDR3 amino acids: CASSSFDHSGGGYTF. For the CDR3, the DNA is TGTGCCAGCAGCTCATTTGACCACTCCGGGGGTGGCTACACCTTC.

The chain combines TRBV12-5 with TRBJ2-6; D is possibly TRBD2 (5 bases). The V and J ends lost 3 bases and 1 base respectively, with 7 bases between them. The CDR3 runs to 15 residues. In germline, CDR1 is LGHNT, CDR2 FRNRAP. The CDR3, as DNA: TGTGCTAGTGGTTTCGGGGATTCTGGGGCCAACGTCCTGACTTTC. This encodes CASGFGDSGANVLTF. Drawing the rest from reference TRBV12-5 and TRBJ2-6, the complete variable domain is DARVTQTPRHKVTEMGQEVTMRCQPILGHNTVFWYRQTMMQGLELLAYFRNRAPLDDSGMPKDRFSAEMPDATLATLKIQPSEPRDSAVYFCASGFGDSGANVLTFGAGSRLTVL.

This chain joins TRBV30 and TRBJ1-5; 7 nucleotides align to TRBD1. Germline loops: CDR1 GTSNPN, CDR2 SVGIG (reference sequence). This CDR3 contains 13 residues. J lost 6 bases, V lost 1 base, and 3 bases had no gene match. This CDR3 is CAWSGQGGQPQHF. The CDR3 region has the DNA TGTGCCTGGAGTGGACAGGGTGGTCAGCCCCAGCATTTT.

J is TRBJ1-3 and V is TRBV7-2; D gene ambiguous. Trimming pared 5 bases from V and 2 bases from J, leaving 13 bases between. The CDR3 is 15 residues long. Germline V gene data show CDR1 as SGHTA and CDR2 as FQGNSA. The CDR3 DNA follows: TGTGCCAGCAGCACATACCGGGAAGCTGGAAACACCATATATTTT. This codes for CASSTYREAGNTIYF.

This clone has just a few counts. V gene TRBV27 combines with J gene TRBJ2-1; 7 bases are shared with TRBD1. V shed 1 base, J shed 7 bases, and the junction held 13 bases outside the gene matches. From germline, CDR1 is MNHEY and CDR2 SMNVEV (reference sequence). The CDR3 consists of 17 residues. CDR3 in amino acids: CASSLFLLQGLRNEQFF. For the CDR3, the DNA is TGTGCCAGCAGTTTATTCCTACTACAGGGGCTTAGAAATGAGCAGTTCTTC.

J is TRBJ2-3 and V is TRBV5-1; maybe TRBD2 (6 bases). This CDR3 contains 15 residues. Trimming shortened V by 0 bases and J by 5 bases, and 13 bases separated the two germline ends. Germline lookup yields CDR1 SGHRS and CDR2 YFSETQ. The CDR3 reads CASSLGAGSEDTQYF. The CDR3, as DNA: TGCGCCAGCAGCTTGGGGGCGGGGTCAGAAGATACGCAGTATTTT.

The V and J genes are TRBV6-1 and TRBJ1-4; no clear D gene. Deletions cut 4 bases from V and 1 base from J, with 16 bases between. CDR3 size: 17 residues. Germline V lookup: CDR1 MNHNS, CDR2 SASEGT. The DNA for the CDR3 is TGTGCCAGCAGTGCAGTGATCGTCTACAGAACTAATGAAAAACTGTTTTTT. This gives the protein CASSAVIVYRTNEKLFF.

J is TRBJ1-5 and V is TRBV10-3; D possibly corresponds to TRBD1 (5 bases). CDR1 is ENHRY and CDR2 is SYGVKD in the germline V gene. The CDR3 has 14 residues. Trimming left V 2 bases short and J 7 bases short, with 12 bases between. Here the CDR3 reads CAISEGGEGQPQHF. DNA of the CDR3: TGTGCCATCAGTGAGGGGGGGGAGGGCCAGCCCCAGCATTTT.

The chain employs TRBV11-2 and TRBJ2-3; possible D gene TRBD2, 6 bases. This CDR3 contains 15 residues. Looked up from germline, CDR1 is SGHAT and CDR2 is FQNNGV. V was pared by 3 bases and J by 2 bases, with 12 bases between. The CDR3 sequence is CASSLDGGFTDTQYF. DNA of the CDR3: TGTGCCAGCAGCTTGGACGGGGGATTCACAGATACGCAGTATTTT.

The V gene is TRBV5-1, the J gene TRBJ1-1; the D gene is possibly TRBD1 (5 bases). Germline V lookup: CDR1 SGHRS, CDR2 YFSETQ. The V end was cut by 3 bases, the J end by 4 bases, with 10 bases between. The CDR3 is 13 amino acids. DNA for the CDR3: TGCGCCAGCAGCTCAGGGTCCGGCACTGAAGCTTTCTTT. Its protein product is CASSSGSGTEAFF.

As DNA, the CDR3 is TGTGCCAGCAGCTTAAGTGGGGGGGCAGGGGAAAAACTGTTTTTT. Amino acids: CASSLSGGAGEKLFF. The chain carries TRBV7-8 and TRBJ1-4; a weak D match, TRBD1 (6 bases). Looked up from germline, CDR1 is SGHVS and CDR2 is FQNEAQ. Trimming took off 2 bases at V and 8 bases at J, with 15 bases between the two ends. This CDR3 has 15 residues. Full variable domain (missing parts from reference TRBV7-8 and TRBJ1-4): GAGVSQSPRYKVAKRGQDVALRCDPISGHVSLFWYQQALGQGPEFLTYFQNEAQLDKSGLPSDRFFAERPEGSVSTLKIQRTQQEDSAVYLCASSLSGGAGEKLFFGSGTQLSVL.

The V gene is TRBV19, the J gene TRBJ2-1, with 8 bases lining up with TRBD1. Looked up from germline, CDR1 is LNHDA and CDR2 is SQIVND (reference sequence). The CDR3 covers 16 residues. J gave up 7 bases and V 4 bases, and 12 bases lay outside the gene matches. The CDR3 coding sequence is TGTGCCAGTAGTAGATCAGGACAGGGAAATGTTAATGAGCAGTTCTTC. This gives the protein CASSRSGQGNVNEQFF.

This clone is a singleton in its sample. This sequence joins TRBV6-1 and TRBJ2-6; 8 nucleotides line up with TRBD1. Germline CDR1 is MNHNS and CDR2 is SASEGT. After removal of 5 bases from V and 4 bases from J, the junction contained 1 base not matched to a gene. CDR3 length: 14 amino acids. The CDR3 is CASSTGGGANVLTF. DNA of the CDR3: TGTGCCAGCAGTACAGGGGGAGGGGCCAACGTCCTGACTTTC.

The CDR3 loop reads CASSLGGGNQPQHF. In DNA form, the CDR3 reads TGCGCCAGCAGCTTAGGGGGCGGCAATCAGCCCCAGCATTTT. This sequence joins TRBV5-1 and TRBJ1-5, with 7 positions matching TRBD1. J lost 2 bases, V lost 2 bases, and 1 base had no gene match. The V gene's germline CDR1 is SGHRS and CDR2 YFSETQ. CDR3 size: 14 residues.

This sequence joins TRBV27 and TRBJ1-5; 8 positions agree with TRBD1. The CDR3 runs to 14 residues. CDR1 is MNHEY, CDR2 SMNVEV, per germline (reference sequence). The trim removed 3 bases at V and 6 bases at J, leaving 4 bases unmatched. CDR3 coding DNA: TGTGCCAGCAGTTTCGGACAGGGCGGTCAGCCCCAGCATTTT. Protein sequence: CASSFGQGGQPQHF.

This clone was picked up a small number of times. The chain recombines TRBV6-1 with TRBJ2-7, with D hard to call. Germline V gene lookup returns CDR1 MNHNS and CDR2 SASEGT. The CDR3 is 14 amino acids. V lost 4 bases and J lost 0, with 10 bases in between. Here the CDR3 reads CASSVLRFSYEQYF. DNA for the CDR3: TGTGCCAGCAGTGTCCTGCGATTCTCCTACGAGCAGTACTTC.

The chain carries TRBV2 and TRBJ2-5, with 8 bases that match TRBD2. The germline V gene has CDR1 SNHLY and CDR2 FYNNEI. This CDR3 has 17 residues. With 7 bases clipped from V and 0 bases from J, the junction kept 13 bases outside the gene matches. The CDR3 bases are TGTGCCAGCACCGATGGTTGGCGGGGGGACTACCAAGAGACCCAGTACTTC. As protein: CASTDGWRGDYQETQYF.